This TCR beta chain was captured in a study of T-cell reconstitution after alpha-beta-depleted transplantation in children. The sample holds many counts of this clonotype. This sample's TCRbeta library carried unique molecular identifier barcodes. One entry per CDR3 protein results from TCRdb running MiXCR on the PCR reads. The sample consists of 250,000 or so distinct CDR3 sequences, 8.2% of them appearing once. V lost 2 bases and J 3 bases, leaving 11 bases between the germline ends. The CDR3 loop spans 14 amino acids. The V gene's germline CDR1 is KGHSH and CDR2 LQKENI. The chain combines TRBV18 with TRBJ2-7; D not certain. The sequence was obtained from a male patient younger than 18 who had a stem cell transplant for acute lymphoblastic leukemia, so the T cells may come from the graft donor. The sample here was PBMCs, mostly from graft donor cells, taken 180 days after TCRalphabeta/CD19-depleted stem cell transplant. The CDR3 loop reads CASSPGVTYYEQYF. The CDR3 DNA is TGTGCCAGCTCACCAGGGGTGACCTACTACGAGCAGTACTTC.